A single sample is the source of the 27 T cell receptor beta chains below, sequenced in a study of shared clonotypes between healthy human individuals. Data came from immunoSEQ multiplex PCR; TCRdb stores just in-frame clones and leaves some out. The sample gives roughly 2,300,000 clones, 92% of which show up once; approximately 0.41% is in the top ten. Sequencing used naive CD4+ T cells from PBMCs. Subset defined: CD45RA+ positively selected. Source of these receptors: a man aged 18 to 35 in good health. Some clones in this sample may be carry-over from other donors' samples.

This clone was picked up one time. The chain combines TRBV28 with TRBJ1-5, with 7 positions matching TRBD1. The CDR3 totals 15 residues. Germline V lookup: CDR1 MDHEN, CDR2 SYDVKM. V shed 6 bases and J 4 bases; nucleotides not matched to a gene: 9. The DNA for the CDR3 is TGTGCCAGCAGCCGGATAGGGACAGCAAATCAGCCCCAGCATTTT. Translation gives CASSRIGTANQPQHF.

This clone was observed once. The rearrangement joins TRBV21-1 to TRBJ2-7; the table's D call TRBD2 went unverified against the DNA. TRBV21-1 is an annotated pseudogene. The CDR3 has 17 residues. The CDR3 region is CASSPFDRAGQYYEQYF. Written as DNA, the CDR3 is TGTGCCAGCAGCCCCTTCGATCGAGCGGGACAATACTACGAGCAGTACTTC.

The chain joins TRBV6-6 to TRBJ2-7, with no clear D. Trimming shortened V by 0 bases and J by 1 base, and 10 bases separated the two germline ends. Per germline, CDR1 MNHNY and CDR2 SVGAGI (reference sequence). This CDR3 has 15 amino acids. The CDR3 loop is CASSYSLFRSYEQYF. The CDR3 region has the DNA TGTGCCAGCAGTTACTCGCTATTCCGTTCCTACGAGCAGTACTTC.

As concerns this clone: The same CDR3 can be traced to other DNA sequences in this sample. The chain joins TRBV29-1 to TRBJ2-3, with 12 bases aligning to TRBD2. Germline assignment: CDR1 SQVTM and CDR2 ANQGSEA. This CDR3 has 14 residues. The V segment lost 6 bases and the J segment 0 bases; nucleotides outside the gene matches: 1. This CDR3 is CSVGTSGSTDTQYF. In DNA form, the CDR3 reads TGCAGCGTGGGGACTAGCGGGAGCACAGATACGCAGTATTTT.

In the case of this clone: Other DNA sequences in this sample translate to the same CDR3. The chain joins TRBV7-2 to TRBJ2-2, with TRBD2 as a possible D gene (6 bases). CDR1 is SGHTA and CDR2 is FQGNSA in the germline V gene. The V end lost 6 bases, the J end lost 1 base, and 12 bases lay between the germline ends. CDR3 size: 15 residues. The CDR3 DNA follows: TGTGCCAGCAGTTTGGGACTTCTGAACACCGGGGAGCTGTTTTTT. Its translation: CASSLGLLNTGELFF.

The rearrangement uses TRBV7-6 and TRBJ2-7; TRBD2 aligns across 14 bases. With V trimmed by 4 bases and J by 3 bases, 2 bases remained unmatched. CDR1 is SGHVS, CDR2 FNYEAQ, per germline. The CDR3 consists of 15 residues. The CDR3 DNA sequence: TGTGCCAGCAGCTGGGGGACTAGCGGGAGCTACGAGCAGTACTTC. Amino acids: CASSWGTSGSYEQYF.

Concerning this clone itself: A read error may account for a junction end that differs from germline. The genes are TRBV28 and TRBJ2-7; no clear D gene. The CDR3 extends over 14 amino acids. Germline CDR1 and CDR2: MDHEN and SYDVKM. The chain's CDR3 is CASRGRGNSHEQYF. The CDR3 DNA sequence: TGTGCCAGCAGGGGTAGAGGAAACTCCCACGAGCAGTACTTC.

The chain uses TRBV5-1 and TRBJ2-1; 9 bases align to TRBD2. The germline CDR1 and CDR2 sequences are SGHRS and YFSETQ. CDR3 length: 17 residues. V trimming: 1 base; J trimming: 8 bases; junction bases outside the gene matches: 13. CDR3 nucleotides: TGCGCCAGCAGCTTGTCGGGCGCTAGCGGGACGGGTGATGAGCAGTTCTTC. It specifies CASSLSGASGTGDEQFF.

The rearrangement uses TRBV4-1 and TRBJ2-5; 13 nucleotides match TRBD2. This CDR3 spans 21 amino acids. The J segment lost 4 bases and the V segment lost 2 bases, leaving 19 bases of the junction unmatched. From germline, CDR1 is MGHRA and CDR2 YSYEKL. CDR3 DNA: TGCGCCAGCAGCCAATCACTAGCGGGAGGGCCGGTAAGACTCGTAGGAGAGACCCAGTACTTC. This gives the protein CASSQSLAGGPVRLVGETQYF.

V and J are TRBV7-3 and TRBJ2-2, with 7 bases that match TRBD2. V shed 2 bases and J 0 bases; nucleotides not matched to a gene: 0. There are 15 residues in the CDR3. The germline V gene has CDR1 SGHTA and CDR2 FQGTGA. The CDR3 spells CASSLLAANTGELFF. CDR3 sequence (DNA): TGTGCCAGCAGCTTACTAGCGGCGAACACCGGGGAGCTGTTTTTT.

This chain's CDR3 is CASSSKGFLSGIMTGELFF. The DNA of the CDR3 is TGTGCCAGCAGCTCTAAAGGGTTTCTGAGCGGGATAATGACCGGGGAGCTGTTTTTT. The J gene is TRBJ2-2, the V gene TRBV7-3, with 7 bases aligning to TRBD2. The ends lost 4 bases at V and 5 bases at J; junction bases unmatched: 19. This CDR3 is 19 amino acids long. The germline V gene encodes CDR1 SGHTA and CDR2 FQGTGA. The whole variable domain, filled in from reference TRBV7-3 and TRBJ2-2, reads GAGVSQTPSNKVTEKGKYVELRCDPISGHTALYWYRQSLGQGPEFLIYFQGTGAADDSGLPNDRFFAVRPEGSVSTLKIQRTERGDSAVYLCASSSKGFLSGIMTGELFFGEGSRLTVL.

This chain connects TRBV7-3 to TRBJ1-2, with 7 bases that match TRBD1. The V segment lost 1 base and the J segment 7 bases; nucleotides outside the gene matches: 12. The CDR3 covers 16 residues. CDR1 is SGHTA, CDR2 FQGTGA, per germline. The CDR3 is CASSLSHLAGGTGYTF. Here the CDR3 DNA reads TGTGCCAGCAGCTTAAGCCATCTGGCAGGGGGGACTGGCTACACCTTC. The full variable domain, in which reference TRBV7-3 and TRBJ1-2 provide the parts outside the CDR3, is GAGVSQTPSNKVTEKGKYVELRCDPISGHTALYWYRQSLGQGPEFLIYFQGTGAADDSGLPNDRFFAVRPEGSVSTLKIQRTERGDSAVYLCASSLSHLAGGTGYTFGSGTRLTVV.

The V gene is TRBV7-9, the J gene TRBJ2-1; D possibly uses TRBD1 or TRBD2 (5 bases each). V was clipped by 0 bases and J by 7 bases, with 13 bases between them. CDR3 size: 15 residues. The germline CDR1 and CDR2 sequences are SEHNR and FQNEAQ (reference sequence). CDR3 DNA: TGTGCCAGCAGCTTAGCGCTAGCAGGGAGTAATGAGCAGTTCTTC. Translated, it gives CASSLALAGSNEQFF.

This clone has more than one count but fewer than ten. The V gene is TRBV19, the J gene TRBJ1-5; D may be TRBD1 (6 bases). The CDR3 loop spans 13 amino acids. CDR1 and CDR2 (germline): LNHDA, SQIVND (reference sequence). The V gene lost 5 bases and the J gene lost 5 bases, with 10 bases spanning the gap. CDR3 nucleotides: TGTGCCAGTAGTTCAGGGGAGCATCAGCCCCAGCATTTT. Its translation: CASSSGEHQPQHF.

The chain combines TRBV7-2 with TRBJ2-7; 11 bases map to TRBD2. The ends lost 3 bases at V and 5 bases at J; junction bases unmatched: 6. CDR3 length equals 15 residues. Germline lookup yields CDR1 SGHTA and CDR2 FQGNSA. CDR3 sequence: CASSLSLAGGHEQYF. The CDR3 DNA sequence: TGTGCCAGCAGCTTGAGTCTAGCGGGAGGTCACGAGCAGTACTTC.

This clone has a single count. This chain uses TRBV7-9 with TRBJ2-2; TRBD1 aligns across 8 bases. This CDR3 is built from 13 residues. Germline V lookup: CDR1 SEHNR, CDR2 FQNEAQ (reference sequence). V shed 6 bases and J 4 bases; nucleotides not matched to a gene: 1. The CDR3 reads CASRGQGTGELFF. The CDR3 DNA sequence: TGTGCCAGCAGAGGACAGGGCACCGGGGAGCTGTTTTTT.

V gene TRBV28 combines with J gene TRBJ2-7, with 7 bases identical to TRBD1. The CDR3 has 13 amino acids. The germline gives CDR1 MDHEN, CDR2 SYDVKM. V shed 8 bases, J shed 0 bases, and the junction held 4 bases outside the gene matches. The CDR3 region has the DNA TGTGCCAGCGTGACAGGGACCTCCTACGAGCAGTACTTC. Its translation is CASVTGTSYEQYF.

CDR3 sequence (DNA): TGTGCCAGCAGTTCGCCGGGCCCGGGCACAGATACGCAGTATTTT. This translates into CASSSPGPGTDTQYF. This rearrangement joins TRBV28 to TRBJ2-3; D is unclear. The CDR3 is 15 amino acids. Germline assignment: CDR1 MDHEN and CDR2 SYDVKM. V was clipped by 4 bases and J by 1 base, with 12 bases between them.

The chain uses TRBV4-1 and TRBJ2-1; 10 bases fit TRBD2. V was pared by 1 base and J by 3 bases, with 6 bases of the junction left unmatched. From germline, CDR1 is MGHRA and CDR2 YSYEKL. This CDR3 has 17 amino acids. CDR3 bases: TGCGCCAGCAGCCAAGCCCTAGCGGGAGTTTACTACAATGAGCAGTTCTTC. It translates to CASSQALAGVYYNEQFF.

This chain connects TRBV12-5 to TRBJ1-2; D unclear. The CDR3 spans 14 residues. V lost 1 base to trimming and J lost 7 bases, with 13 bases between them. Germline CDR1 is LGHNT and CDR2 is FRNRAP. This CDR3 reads CASGLDGRVSGYTF. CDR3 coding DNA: TGTGCTAGTGGTTTGGACGGGAGGGTTAGTGGCTACACCTTC.

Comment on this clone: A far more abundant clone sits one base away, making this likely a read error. CDR3 DNA sequence: TGTGCCAGCACCGACTCTGGAAACACCATATATTTT. Residues: CASTDSGNTIYF. The V and J genes are TRBV7-9 and TRBJ1-3; D call uncertain. Germline V gene sequence: CDR1 SEHNR, CDR2 FQNEAQ (reference sequence). The CDR3 length is 12 residues. V gave up 7 bases and J gave up 0 bases, with 4 bases separating them.

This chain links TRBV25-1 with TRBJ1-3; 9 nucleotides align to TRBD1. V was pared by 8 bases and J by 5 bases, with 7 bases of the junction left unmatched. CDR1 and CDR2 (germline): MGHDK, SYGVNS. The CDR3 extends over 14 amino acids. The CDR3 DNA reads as TGTGCCAGCCGAAATACAGGGGGCAGAAACACCATATATTTT. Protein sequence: CASRNTGGRNTIYF.

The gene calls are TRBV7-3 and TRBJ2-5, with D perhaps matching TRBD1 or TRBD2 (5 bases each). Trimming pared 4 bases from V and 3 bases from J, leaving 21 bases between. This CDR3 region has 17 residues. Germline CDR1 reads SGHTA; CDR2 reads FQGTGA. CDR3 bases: TGTGCCAGCAGCTCACCCCCGGGGCGCATAGGAGAAGAGACCCAGTACTTC. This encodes CASSSPPGRIGEETQYF.

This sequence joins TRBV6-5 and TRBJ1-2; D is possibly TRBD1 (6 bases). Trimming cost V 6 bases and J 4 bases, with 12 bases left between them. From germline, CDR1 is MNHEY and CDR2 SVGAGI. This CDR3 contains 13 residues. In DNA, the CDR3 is TGTGCCAGCAGCATGGCAGGGGCCTATGGCTACACCTTC. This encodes CASSMAGAYGYTF.

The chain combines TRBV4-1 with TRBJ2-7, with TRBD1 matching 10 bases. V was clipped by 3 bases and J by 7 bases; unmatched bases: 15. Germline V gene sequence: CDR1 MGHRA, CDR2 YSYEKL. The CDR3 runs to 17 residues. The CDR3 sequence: CASSHRVIGTGEGEQYF. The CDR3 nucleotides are TGCGCCAGCAGCCACCGAGTCATCGGGACAGGGGAAGGGGAGCAGTACTTC.

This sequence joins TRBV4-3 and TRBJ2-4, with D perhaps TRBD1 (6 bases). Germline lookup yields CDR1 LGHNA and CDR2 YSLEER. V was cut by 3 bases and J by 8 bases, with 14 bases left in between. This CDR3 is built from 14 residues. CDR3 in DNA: TGCGCCAGCAGCCAGGGTACAGGGTTGGACATTCAGTACTTC. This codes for CASSQGTGLDIQYF.

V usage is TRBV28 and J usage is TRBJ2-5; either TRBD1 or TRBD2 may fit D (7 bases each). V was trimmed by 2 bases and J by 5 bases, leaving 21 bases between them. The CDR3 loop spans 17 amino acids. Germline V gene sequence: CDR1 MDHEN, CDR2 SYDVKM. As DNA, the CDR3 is TGTGCCAGCAGTTTAAGGGTCAGGGGGGGACCCGGTGAGACCCAGTACTTC. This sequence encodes CASSLRVRGGPGETQYF.